This T cell receptor (beta chain) appears in the sequencing data of a study of T cell changes during pregnancy in multiple sclerosis. Method: immunoSEQ multiplex PCR; TCRdb's copy keeps in-frame clones and lacks some. Of more than 45,000 clones in the sample, approximately 91% were seen once. CDR1 and CDR2 (germline): LNHDA, SQIVND (reference sequence). This CDR3 has 15 amino acids. V was shortened by 3 bases and J by 4 bases, with 15 bases between the two germline ends. The chain links TRBV19 to TRBJ1-2; unclear D gene. This TCR derives from a female donor with multiple sclerosis, enrolled in a pregnancy study. The sample was CD4+ T cells from peripheral blood mononuclear cells, taken in the second trimester of pregnancy. The CDR3, as DNA: TGTGCCAGTAGTATGGGAGGGCGGATGCTCTATGGCTACACCTTC. Its protein product is CASSMGGRMLYGYTF.